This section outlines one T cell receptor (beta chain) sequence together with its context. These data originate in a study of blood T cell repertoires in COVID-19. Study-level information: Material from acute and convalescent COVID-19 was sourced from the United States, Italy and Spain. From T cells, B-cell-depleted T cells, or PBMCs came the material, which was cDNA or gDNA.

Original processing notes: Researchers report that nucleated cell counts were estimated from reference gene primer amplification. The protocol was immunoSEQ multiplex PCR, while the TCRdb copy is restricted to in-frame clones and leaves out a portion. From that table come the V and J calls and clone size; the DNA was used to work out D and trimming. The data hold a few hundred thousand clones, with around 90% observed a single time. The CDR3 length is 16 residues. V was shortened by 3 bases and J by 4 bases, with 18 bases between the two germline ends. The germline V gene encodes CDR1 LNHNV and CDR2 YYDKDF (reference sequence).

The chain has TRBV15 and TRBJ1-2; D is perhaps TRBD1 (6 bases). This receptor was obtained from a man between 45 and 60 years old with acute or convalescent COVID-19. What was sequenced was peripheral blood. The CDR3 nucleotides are TGTGCCACCAGCAGGGACCCACAGGGCCCCCTCTATGGCTACACCTTC. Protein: CATSRDPQGPLYGYTF. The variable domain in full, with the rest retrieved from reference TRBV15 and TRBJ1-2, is DAMVIQNPRYQVTQFGKPVTLSCSQTLNHNVMYWYQQKSSQAPKLLFHYYDKDFNNEADTPDNFQSRRPNTSFCFLDIRSPGLGDTAMYLCATSRDPQGPLYGYTFGSGTRLTVV.